This T cell receptor beta chain was sequenced for a study of T cell responses to AZD1222 COVID-19 vaccine. Sequenced by immunoSEQ multiplex PCR; TCRdb stores in-frame clones only, minus some. The sample yields 75,000 to 100,000 clones, around 83% seen once. This clone was seen a few times. This CDR3 is 18 amino acids long. Germline V lookup: CDR1 KGHSH, CDR2 LQKENI. The V gene end was trimmed by 2 bases and the J gene end by 0 bases; junction bases not matched to a gene: 10. The rearrangement joins TRBV18 to TRBJ1-3; 7 positions agree with TRBD1. The sequence was collected from an adult in good health. Sequences were derived from peripheral blood, sampled on day 0 of AZD1222 vaccination. This chain's CDR3 is CASSPSTGAASSGNTIYF. The CDR3 nucleotides read TGTGCCAGCTCACCATCAACAGGGGCAGCTTCCTCTGGAAACACCATATATTTT.